The 20 T cell receptor beta chains presented below share a single source sample, sequenced in a study of cytomegalovirus exposure and HLA in healthy donors (dated 2017 in TCRdb). Library preparation employed the immunoSEQ multiplex PCR assay. For the multiplex PCR, a mixture combining 60 forward primers for TCR Vbeta segments and 13 reverse primers for TCR Jbeta segments was used. The clones in this table, taken by TCRdb from immuneACCESS, are in-frame only. Not every clone is retained; where verified, under half of the shortfall comes from an unresolved V gene, and the cause of the rest is unknown. This sample lists 250,000 to 350,000 clones; 80% were detected once. Of the sample, roughly 0.3% is held by the ten largest clones. Material for sequencing was PBMCs. These receptors came from a girl aged 2 to 10 in good health and CMV-seronegative.

The chain combines TRBV9 with TRBJ1-4; weak D call: TRBD1 (6 bases). CDR3 length: 15 residues. Germline lookup yields CDR1 SGDLS and CDR2 YYNGEE. V dropped 4 bases and J dropped 3 bases, with 13 bases sitting between them. In nucleotides, the CDR3 is TGTGCCAGCAGCACCCAGGGGAGCTCTAATGAAAAACTGTTTTTT. It specifies CASSTQGSSNEKLFF.

The rearrangement joins TRBV27 to TRBJ2-5; D unresolved. Per germline, CDR1 MNHEY and CDR2 SMNVEV (reference sequence). CDR3 size: 15 residues. The V end was cut by 3 bases, the J end by 5 bases, with 16 bases between. As DNA, the CDR3 is TGTGCCAGCAGTTTTATCAGTAGCTACGCGGAGACCCAGTACTTC. Translating gives CASSFISSYAETQYF.

J is TRBJ2-7 and V is TRBV7-2; 7 bases agree with TRBD1. Losses at the gene ends were 7 bases for V and 9 bases for J; bases not matched to a gene: 15. Germline CDR1 SGHTA, CDR2 FQGNSA. The CDR3 loop spans 14 amino acids. CDR3 DNA sequence: TGTGCCAGCATTAGGGACAGAGATTACGAAGGGCAGTACTTC. This gives the protein CASIRDRDYEGQYF.

Regarding this clone: One junction end disagrees with the germline gene, perhaps due to a read error. This chain joins TRBV2 and TRBJ2-7; D possibly corresponds to TRBD1 (5 bases). CDR1 is SNHLY and CDR2 is FYNNEI in the germline V gene. The CDR3 loop spans 15 amino acids. The CDR3 nucleotides are TGTGCCAGCAGTGAATTGGAGACAGAGAATTACGGGCAGTACTTC. It translates to CASSELETENYGQYF.

The rearrangement joins TRBV7-3 to TRBJ2-1; D not certain. Between the trimmed V and J ends, which lost 5 bases and 4 bases, there was a span of 12 bases. The CDR3 has 14 amino acids. Germline loops: CDR1 SGHTA, CDR2 FQGTGA. The CDR3 coding sequence is TGTGCCAGCAGCGTAGCTGGCGGATACAATGAGCAGTTCTTC. It encodes CASSVAGGYNEQFF.

The CDR3 coding sequence is TGTGCCAGCAGTTACCTGGGAGTTAGTAATGGCTACACCTTC. Translated, it gives CASSYLGVSNGYTF. The rearrangement uses TRBV6-5 and TRBJ1-2; D call uncertain. The V end was cut by 2 bases, the J end by 6 bases, with 13 bases between. This CDR3 has 14 amino acids. Germline V gene data show CDR1 as MNHEY and CDR2 as SVGAGI.

In this sample, this clone turned up once. This chain joins TRBV19 and TRBJ2-5; possible D gene TRBD2, 6 bases. This CDR3 contains 13 residues. The ends were cut back, 10 bases at V and 4 bases at J, with 16 bases in the middle. CDR1 LNHDA and CDR2 SQIVND come from the germline V gene (reference sequence). CDR3 DNA sequence: TGTGCCACAACATCCGGAGCGGGAGAGACCCAGTACTTC. Its translation: CATTSGAGETQYF.

V gene TRBV7-9 combines with J gene TRBJ2-3, with TRBD2 matching over 8 bases. Trimming cost V 6 bases and J 2 bases; bases outside gene matches: 10. The CDR3 has 16 residues. Germline V gives CDR1 SEHNR, CDR2 FQNEAQ (reference sequence). CDR3: CASSPSRLAFTDTQYF. Written as DNA, the CDR3 is TGTGCCAGCAGTCCGTCGAGACTAGCGTTCACAGATACGCAGTATTTT.

Here the CDR3 reads CASSFRQGSHQPQHF. DNA of the CDR3: TGTGCCAGCAGTTTCCGACAGGGATCCCATCAGCCCCAGCATTTT. The chain joins TRBV28 to TRBJ1-5, with 7 bases identical to TRBD1. V trimming: 3 bases; J trimming: 5 bases; junction bases outside the gene matches: 7. The CDR3 has 15 residues. CDR1 MDHEN and CDR2 SYDVKM come from the germline V gene. Together with reference TRBV28 and TRBJ1-5, the CDR3 gives the full variable domain: DVKVTQSSRYLVKRTGEKVFLECVQDMDHENMFWYRQDPGLGLRLIYFSYDVKMKEKGDIPEGYSVSREKKERFSLILESASTNQTSMYLCASSFRQGSHQPQHFGDGTRLSIL.

The CDR3 sequence: CASSYFPTDTQYF. For the CDR3, the DNA is TGTGCCAGCAGTTACTTCCCTACAGATACGCAGTATTTT. The chain has TRBV6-6 and TRBJ2-3, with no clear D. Germline CDR1 reads MNHNY; CDR2 reads SVGAGI (reference sequence). V was shortened by 1 base and J by 3 bases, with 5 bases between the two germline ends. This CDR3 is 13 amino acids long.

The chain recombines TRBV7-6 with TRBJ1-3, with 7 bases that match TRBD1. The CDR3 is made up of 15 amino acids. V dropped 2 bases and J dropped 2; count of bases not matched to a gene: 3. Germline values: CDR1 SGHVS, CDR2 FNYEAQ. CDR3 sequence: CASSLHRGAGNTIYF. As DNA, the CDR3 is TGTGCCAGCAGCTTACACAGGGGCGCTGGAAACACCATATATTTT. Variable domain in full (rest from reference TRBV7-6 and TRBJ1-3): GAGVSQSPRYKVTKRGQDVALRCDPISGHVSLYWYRQALGQGPEFLTYFNYEAQQDKSGLPNDRFSAERPEGSISTLTIQRTEQRDSAMYRCASSLHRGAGNTIYFGEGSWLTVV.

This sequence joins TRBV2 and TRBJ1-2; 8 bases are a match to TRBD1. The length of the CDR3 is 16 residues. J was trimmed by 1 base and V by 5 bases; bases with no gene match: 9. CDR1 is SNHLY, CDR2 FYNNEI, per germline. CDR3 in amino acids: CASSQTRTGFNYGYTF. In nucleotides, the CDR3 is TGTGCCAGCAGTCAGACGAGGACAGGGTTTAACTATGGCTACACCTTC.

This clone came up once. The V and J genes are TRBV27 and TRBJ2-7; 8 nucleotides agree with TRBD2. The V and J ends lost 0 bases and 7 bases, in that order; junction bases with no gene match: 8. The CDR3 covers 15 residues. In germline, CDR1 is MNHEY, CDR2 SMNVEV (reference sequence). Here the CDR3 reads CASSLSIAGKLEQYF. Written as DNA, the CDR3 is TGTGCCAGCAGTTTATCGATAGCGGGGAAGCTAGAGCAGTACTTC.

This clone was seen a single time. The V call is TRBV7-3, the J call TRBJ2-2; 9 bases fit TRBD2. Losses at the gene ends were 5 bases for V and 3 bases for J; bases not matched to a gene: 7. The CDR3 runs 16 residues. Germline-derived CDR1 and CDR2 are SGHTA and FQGTGA. CDR3 bases: TGTGCCAGCAGCGATATGGCGGGAGGGTACACCGGGGAGCTGTTTTTT. It translates to CASSDMAGGYTGELFF.

The chain joins TRBV4-2 to TRBJ1-2; no clear D gene. Germline V gene sequence: CDR1 LGHNA, CDR2 YNFKEQ. The germline V and J ends were trimmed by 0 bases and 6 bases, with 8 bases remaining between them. The CDR3 loop spans 13 amino acids. This CDR3 reads CASSQELSNGYTF. DNA of the CDR3: TGTGCCAGCAGCCAAGAATTGTCAAATGGCTACACCTTC.

The genes are TRBV28 and TRBJ2-7; D may be TRBD1 (5 bases). The CDR3 runs to 15 residues. Trimming stripped 6 bases from V and 0 bases from J, with 15 bases between. The germline V gene has CDR1 MDHEN and CDR2 SYDVKM. The CDR3 DNA follows: TGTGCCAGCAGGACGCAGGGTATACCCTCCTACGAGCAGTACTTC. It encodes CASRTQGIPSYEQYF.

This rearrangement joins TRBV7-9 to TRBJ2-3; the match to TRBD1 covers 8 bases. The length of the CDR3 is 16 residues. The trim removed 4 bases at V and 0 bases at J, leaving 6 bases unmatched. The germline CDR1 and CDR2 sequences are SEHNR and FQNEAQ (reference sequence). The CDR3 coding sequence is TGTGCCAGCAGCTGGCGGGACAGGTTGAGCACAGATACGCAGTATTTT. Translated, it gives CASSWRDRLSTDTQYF.

This chain connects TRBV19 to TRBJ1-2; no firm D call. V lost 5 bases, J lost 4 bases, and 20 bases lay in between. Germline values: CDR1 LNHDA, CDR2 SQIVND (reference sequence). This CDR3 has 16 residues. CDR3 residues: CASSLLFGENVYGYTF. CDR3 in DNA: TGTGCCAGTAGTCTCCTTTTCGGGGAGAATGTCTATGGCTACACCTTC.

The genes are TRBV7-9 and TRBJ2-7, with D possibly being TRBD2 (6 bases). Deletions cut 4 bases from V and 3 bases from J, with 10 bases between. Germline V lookup: CDR1 SEHNR, CDR2 FQNEAQ (reference sequence). CDR3 length: 13 amino acids. The chain's CDR3 is CASSSGLNYEQYF. CDR3 coding DNA: TGTGCCAGCAGCTCGGGACTGAACTACGAGCAGTACTTC.

The J gene is TRBJ1-2, the V gene TRBV28; 10 nucleotides align to TRBD1. Germline loops: CDR1 MDHEN, CDR2 SYDVKM. This CDR3 comprises 14 residues. The V and J ends lost 6 bases and 6 bases, in that order; junction bases with no gene match: 7. For the CDR3, the DNA is TGTGCCAGCAGCATCCCGGGACAGGGGCATGGCTACACCTTC. The encoded protein is CASSIPGQGHGYTF.